This TCR beta chain was found in a study of blood T cell repertoires in COVID-19. At the level of the study: There were acute and convalescent COVID-19 samples, and they came from the United States, Italy and Spain. From T cells, B-cell-depleted T cells, or PBMCs came the material, which was cDNA or gDNA.

Profiled with immunoSEQ multiplex PCR; TCRdb holds only in-frame clones, not every one. Of under 200,000 clones listed, 90% are singletons. Trimming took off 6 bases at V and 0 bases at J, with 9 bases between the two ends. From germline, CDR1 is GTSNPN and CDR2 SVGIG (reference sequence). The CDR3 runs 13 residues. The rearrangement joins TRBV30 to TRBJ1-3; the D gene is possibly TRBD1 (6 bases). The sequence was obtained from a man over 45 with acute or convalescent COVID-19. Sequenced input: peripheral blood. Written as DNA, the CDR3 is TGTGCCTGTTTACAGGGCTCTGGAAACACCATATATTTT. Translated, it gives CACLQGSGNTIYF.